The clone carrying this TCR beta chain has more than one count but fewer than ten. Antigen: not known. The data were obtained in a study of CD8+ T cells in alopecia areata. Study-level points and caveats: Clarity of TCR sharing across patients fell short of that in mice, possibly HLA-related. In lesional scalp, particularly from alopecia totalis/universalis, clonality was higher than in normal scalp.

The CDR3 loop spans 14 amino acids. The germline V gene has CDR1 SGHVS and CDR2 FQNEAQ. V shed 6 bases, J shed 6 bases, and the junction held 8 bases outside the gene matches. It was cDNA, reverse transcribed from extracted RNA, that served as the sequencing template. TCRdb's copy holds only in-frame clones and misses some; the assay was immunoSEQ multiplex PCR. The sample includes 110,000 to 150,000 clones, around two thirds of them seen just once. This rearrangement joins TRBV7-8 to TRBJ1-5; 7 nucleotides match TRBD1. Sequenced sample: CD8+ T cells sorted from blood. The TCR sequence derives from a human donor in good health. The DNA of the CDR3 is TGTGCCAGCAGTTTCTCAGGGGGAAGTCAGCCCCAGCATTTT. Protein: CASSFSGGSQPQHF. The full variable domain, rest sourced from reference TRBV7-8 and TRBJ1-5, is GAGVSQSPRYKVAKRGQDVALRCDPISGHVSLFWYQQALGQGPEFLTYFQNEAQLDKSGLPSDRFFAERPEGSVSTLKIQRTQQEDSAVYLCASSFSGGSQPQHFGDGTRLSIL.